Following are 25 T cell receptor beta chains from one sample sequenced in a study of human T cells and chemical hapten exposure. Time point defined: patch test 1, 2 weeks after DPC sensitization. The treatment here: therapeutic diphenylcyclopropenone sensitization with weekly scalp DPC. TCRdb redid the calling of the RACE reads with MiXCR, one entry per CDR3 protein. The data show roughly 380,000 distinct CDR3 sequences, roughly 4.8% seen once. This specimen consisted of whole blood, obtained in connection with sensitization to the hapten diphenylcyclopropenone (DPC). These receptors were taken from a woman aged 50 to 60 with alopecia areata. Some clones in this sample may be carry-over from other donors' samples.

This clonotype was detected only a few times. The rearrangement links TRBV5-6 to TRBJ1-2, with D unresolved. CDR1 is SGHDT, CDR2 YYEEEE, per germline. V was clipped by 2 bases and J by 4 bases, with 18 bases between them. The CDR3 spans 16 residues. The CDR3 reads CASSFGYPQVGYGYTF. The CDR3 region has the DNA TGTGCCAGCAGCTTTGGGTACCCCCAAGTCGGCTATGGCTACACCTTC. Drawing the rest from reference TRBV5-6 and TRBJ1-2, the complete variable domain is DAGVTQSPTHLIKTRGQQVTLRCSPKSGHDTVSWYQQALGQGPQFIFQYYEEEERQRGNFPDRFSGHQFPNYSSELNVNALLLGDSALYLCASSFGYPQVGYGYTFGSGTRLTVV.

This clonotype was seen at least ten times. The chain joins TRBV5-1 to TRBJ1-1, with D unresolved. Germline CDR1 SGHRS, CDR2 YFSETQ. Trimming took 1 base from V and 0 from J, leaving 7 bases between them. CDR3 length: 14 residues. For the CDR3, the DNA is TGCGCCAGCAGCTTGTCCGAGTTGAACACTGAAGCTTTCTTT. It is translated as CASSLSELNTEAFF.

This clonotype was observed a few times. The chain's CDR3 is CASSPSGRTNEQFF. Here the CDR3 DNA reads TGTGCCAGCAGCCCTAGCGGGAGGACGAATGAGCAGTTCTTC. The chain couples TRBV9 to TRBJ2-1, with 11 bases identical to TRBD2. Germline V gives CDR1 SGDLS, CDR2 YYNGEE. The CDR3 length is 14 residues. Losses at the gene ends were 4 bases for V and 7 bases for J; bases not matched to a gene: 4.

The J gene is TRBJ2-3, the V gene TRBV20-1; D might be TRBD2 (6 bases). Germline V CDR1 and CDR2: DFQATT, SNEGSKA (reference sequence). The CDR3 sequence is 13 residues long. Trimming stripped 3 bases from V and 0 bases from J, with 7 bases between. The DNA of the CDR3 is TGCAGTGCTAGCGGGACTAGCACAGATACGCAGTATTTT. Translated, it gives CSASGTSTDTQYF.

This clonotype was detected ten times or more. The rearrangement links TRBV12-3 or TRBV12-4 to TRBJ2-5; D is undetermined. There are 14 residues in the CDR3. V was shortened by 5 bases and J by 5 bases, with 15 bases between the two germline ends. CDR3 sequence reads: CASSPLRSLETQYF. CDR3 nucleotides: TGTGCCAGCAGTCCGCTCCGTTCTCTGGAGACCCAGTACTTC.

With regard to this clonotype: The limits of the CDR3 on the DNA are not certain, so only TCRdb's listed CDR3 is given. The V and J genes are TRBV19 and TRBJ2-1; the table's D call, TRBD2, has no DNA check behind it. With termini counted, the CDR3 has 13 amino acids. In germline, CDR1 is LNHDA, CDR2 SQIVND (reference sequence). The CDR3 is CASTSGGDNEQFF.

This clonotype was picked up many times. This chain links TRBV2 with TRBJ1-1; tentative D call: TRBD1 (5 bases). This CDR3 has 14 residues. Trimming removed 7 bases at V and 0 bases at J, with 12 bases between. The V gene's germline CDR1 is SNHLY and CDR2 FYNNEI. Here the CDR3 reads CASTEQVMNTEAFF. CDR3 coding DNA: TGTGCCAGCACAGAACAGGTCATGAACACTGAAGCTTTCTTT.

The table lists this clonotype with many counts. The genes are TRBV13 and TRBJ2-7; maybe TRBD1 (6 bases). From germline, CDR1 is PRHDT and CDR2 FYEKMQ (reference sequence). The CDR3 is 14 amino acids. Deletions cut 0 bases from V and 5 bases from J, with 11 bases between. CDR3 sequence reads: CASSLGTGAHEQYF. In DNA, the CDR3 is TGTGCCAGCAGCTTAGGGACAGGAGCCCACGAGCAGTACTTC. Filled out from reference TRBV13 and TRBJ2-7, the complete variable domain reads AAGVIQSPRHLIKEKRETATLKCYPIPRHDTVYWYQQGPGQDPQFLISFYEKMQSDKGSIPDRFSAQQFSDYHSELNMSSLELGDSALYFCASSLGTGAHEQYFGPGTRLTVT.

V usage is TRBV7-2 and J usage is TRBJ2-5; TRBD2 agrees at 8 bases. J was trimmed by 3 bases and V by 1 base; bases with no gene match: 16. The CDR3 is 19 amino acids. From germline, CDR1 is SGHTA and CDR2 FQGNSA. The CDR3 DNA sequence: TGTGCCAGCAGCTTAGGAGGGCTCGGGAGGGGACCTCGTAAAGAGACCCAGTACTTC. Protein: CASSLGGLGRGPRKETQYF.

This clonotype has more than one count but fewer than ten. This chain uses TRBV5-6 with TRBJ2-7, with D perhaps TRBD1 or TRBD2 (5 bases each). The CDR3 extends over 15 amino acids. The V and J ends lost 5 bases and 3 bases respectively, with 18 bases between them. Germline values: CDR1 SGHDT, CDR2 YYEEEE. Written as DNA, the CDR3 is TGTGCCAGCAGAGCGACGGGACGACCGATCTACGAGCAGTACTTC. Translating it yields CASRATGRPIYEQYF.

This clonotype was seen at least ten times. V gene TRBV2 combines with J gene TRBJ1-1; D gene unclear. V lost 1 base to trimming and J lost 1 base, with 4 bases between them. Looked up from germline, CDR1 is SNHLY and CDR2 is FYNNEI. The CDR3 spans 13 residues. Here the CDR3 reads CASSEEANTEAFF. Written as DNA, the CDR3 is TGTGCCAGCAGTGAAGAAGCGAACACTGAAGCTTTCTTT. The full variable domain, with the rest looked up from reference TRBV2 and TRBJ1-1, is EPEVTQTPSHQVTQMGQEVILRCVPISNHLYFYWYRQILGQKVEFLVSFYNNEISEKSEIFDDQFSVERPDGSNFTLKIRSTKLEDSAMYFCASSEEANTEAFFGQGTRLTVV.

In this sample, this clonotype turned up many times. This rearrangement joins TRBV20-1 to TRBJ2-1; D may be TRBD2 (5 bases). CDR1 and CDR2 (germline): DFQATT, SNEGSKA (reference sequence). The ends were cut back, 3 bases at V and 1 base at J, with 10 bases in the middle. This CDR3 contains 14 residues. CDR3: CSARADYSYNEQFF. The CDR3 bases are TGCAGTGCTAGGGCCGACTATTCCTACAATGAGCAGTTCTTC.

V usage is TRBV20-1 and J usage is TRBJ2-3, with 7 positions matching TRBD2. The CDR3 runs to 11 residues. J gave up 13 bases and V 5 bases, and 9 bases lay outside the gene matches. Germline V gene lookup returns CDR1 DFQATT and CDR2 SNEGSKA (reference sequence). CDR3 nucleotide sequence: TGCAGTGCTCGCTCTAGCGGAAGAGAGTATTTT. Its translation: CSARSSGREYF.

The chain uses TRBV29-1 and TRBJ2-3, with TRBD1 as a possible D gene (6 bases). Deletions cut 0 bases from V and 5 bases from J, with 18 bases between. The CDR3 is 16 amino acids. From germline, CDR1 is SQVTM and CDR2 ANQGSEA. The CDR3 coding sequence is TGCAGCGTTGAAGAAGGTGTCAGGGGAAGAGGAGATACGCAGTATTTT. Its protein product is CSVEEGVRGRGDTQYF.

This clonotype was observed many times. The chain is built from TRBV5-5 and TRBJ1-1; D remains ambiguous. Germline CDR1 reads SGHKS; CDR2 reads YYEKEE (reference sequence). The ends were cut back, 3 bases at V and 6 bases at J, with 12 bases in the middle. The CDR3 loop spans 13 amino acids. The CDR3 DNA reads as TGTGCCAGCAGCTACCTGGCGGGAGCTGAAGCTTTCTTT. This gives the protein CASSYLAGAEAFF.

This clonotype was observed many times. The J gene is TRBJ1-1, the V gene TRBV5-6, with D tentatively TRBD1 (6 bases). Per the germline V gene, CDR1 is SGHDT and CDR2 is YYEEEE. The CDR3 sequence is 15 residues long. V dropped 4 bases and J dropped 5 bases, with 18 bases sitting between them. The DNA of the CDR3 is TGTGCCAGCAGCGGAAGACAGGAGCTCGGGACTGAAGCTTTCTTT. It codes for CASSGRQELGTEAFF.

V and J are TRBV28 and TRBJ1-2; D perhaps matches TRBD1 (5 bases). The ends were cut back, 4 bases at V and 8 bases at J, with 17 bases in the middle. This CDR3 is 14 amino acids long. In germline, CDR1 is MDHEN, CDR2 SYDVKM. CDR3 loop: CASSSQPGVWGYTF. The DNA for the CDR3 is TGTGCCAGCAGTTCGCAGCCGGGGGTCTGGGGCTACACCTTC.

The chain couples TRBV13 to TRBJ2-1; D ambiguous. The CDR3 has 14 amino acids. CDR1 is PRHDT, CDR2 FYEKMQ, per germline (reference sequence). The V end was cut by 4 bases, the J end by 3 bases, with 10 bases between. This chain's CDR3 is CASSSPKSYNEQFF. The CDR3 coding sequence is TGTGCCAGCAGCTCTCCCAAAAGCTACAATGAGCAGTTCTTC.

This clonotype was counted ten times or more. The chain recombines TRBV9 with TRBJ2-2; D is unclear. The CDR3 totals 15 residues. V gave up 0 bases and J gave up 3 bases, with 9 bases separating them. Per the germline V gene, CDR1 is SGDLS and CDR2 is YYNGEE. This CDR3 reads CASSVAPGHTGELFF. The CDR3 nucleotides read TGTGCCAGCAGCGTAGCCCCAGGCCACACCGGGGAGCTGTTTTTT.

This clonotype was counted only a few times. The chain employs TRBV27 and TRBJ2-7; D not resolved. Germline CDR1 and CDR2: MNHEY and SMNVEV (reference sequence). Trimming stripped 0 bases from V and 5 bases from J, with 11 bases between. The CDR3 sequence is 14 residues long. This CDR3 reads CASSLSGVGHEQYF. The CDR3 DNA is TGTGCCAGCAGTTTATCTGGAGTGGGTCACGAGCAGTACTTC.

This chain joins TRBV7-2 and TRBJ2-3; 7 bases line up with TRBD1. Germline CDR1 and CDR2: SGHTA and FQGNSA. The CDR3 is made up of 15 amino acids. V dropped 0 bases and J dropped 2; count of bases not matched to a gene: 2. CDR3 in amino acids: CASSLATGITDTQYF. The CDR3 bases are TGTGCCAGCAGCTTAGCGACAGGGATCACAGATACGCAGTATTTT.

This clonotype was observed at least ten times. This chain uses TRBV10-3 with TRBJ1-1, with TRBD1 as a possible D gene (5 bases). The germline V gene encodes CDR1 ENHRY and CDR2 SYGVKD. Trimming removed 8 bases from V and 5 bases from J, with 12 bases in between. This CDR3 spans 12 amino acids. The CDR3 spells CAIEAGYTEAFF. The DNA for the CDR3 is TGTGCCATCGAGGCAGGGTATACTGAAGCTTTCTTT.

This clonotype was counted many times. The chain recombines TRBV28 with TRBJ1-2; no definite D call. The germline V gene has CDR1 MDHEN and CDR2 SYDVKM. Trimming removed 3 bases from V and 2 bases from J, with 4 bases in between. CDR3 length: 12 amino acids. DNA for the CDR3: TGTGCCAGCAGTTTGGGGAACTATGGCTACACCTTC. This translates into CASSLGNYGYTF.

In its sample, this clonotype was seen many times. The CDR3 DNA reads TGTGCCAGCAGGGGACCCCTCCCAGGGATCAACACAGATACGCAGTATTTT. Translating gives CASRGPLPGINTDTQYF. The chain recombines TRBV2 with TRBJ2-3; D tentatively reads TRBD1 or TRBD2 (5 bases each). Germline V gene data show CDR1 as SNHLY and CDR2 as FYNNEI. Trimming removed 6 bases at V and 2 bases at J, with 21 bases between. This CDR3 spans 17 amino acids.

The J gene is TRBJ1-5, the V gene TRBV9, with D possibly matching TRBD1 (6 bases). V was shortened by 4 bases and J by 7 bases, with 18 bases between the two germline ends. The germline V gene has CDR1 SGDLS and CDR2 YYNGEE. The CDR3 consists of 15 residues. The CDR3 loop is CASSKRGEALQPQHF. Here the CDR3 DNA reads TGTGCCAGCAGCAAGAGGGGGGAGGCCCTCCAGCCCCAGCATTTT.